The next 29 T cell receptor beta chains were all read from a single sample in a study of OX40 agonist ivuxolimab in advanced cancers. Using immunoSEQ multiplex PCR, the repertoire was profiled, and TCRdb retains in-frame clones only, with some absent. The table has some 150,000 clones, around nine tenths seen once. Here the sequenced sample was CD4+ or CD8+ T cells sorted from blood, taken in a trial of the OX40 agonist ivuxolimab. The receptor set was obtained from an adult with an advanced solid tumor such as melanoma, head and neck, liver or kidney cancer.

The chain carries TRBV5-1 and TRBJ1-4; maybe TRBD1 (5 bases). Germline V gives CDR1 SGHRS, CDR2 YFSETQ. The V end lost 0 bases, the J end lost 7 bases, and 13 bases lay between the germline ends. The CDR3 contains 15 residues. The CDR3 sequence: CASSLGEGLVEKLFF. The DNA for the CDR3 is TGCGCCAGCAGCTTGGGTGAGGGGCTGGTTGAAAAACTGTTTTTT.

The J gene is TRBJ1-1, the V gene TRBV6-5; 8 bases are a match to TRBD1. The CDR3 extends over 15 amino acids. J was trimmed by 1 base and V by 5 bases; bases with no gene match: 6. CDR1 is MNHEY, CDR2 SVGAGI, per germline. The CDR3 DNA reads TGTGCCAGCAGTAAAGGGGACAGGCCGAACACTGAAGCTTTCTTT. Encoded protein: CASSKGDRPNTEAFF.

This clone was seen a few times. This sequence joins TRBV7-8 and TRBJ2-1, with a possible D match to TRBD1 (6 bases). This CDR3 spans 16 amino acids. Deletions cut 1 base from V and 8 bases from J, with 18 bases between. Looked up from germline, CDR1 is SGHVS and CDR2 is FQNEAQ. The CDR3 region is CASSLDSGLRGDEQFF. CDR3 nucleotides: TGTGCCAGCAGCTTAGATTCCGGTCTCAGGGGCGATGAGCAGTTCTTC.

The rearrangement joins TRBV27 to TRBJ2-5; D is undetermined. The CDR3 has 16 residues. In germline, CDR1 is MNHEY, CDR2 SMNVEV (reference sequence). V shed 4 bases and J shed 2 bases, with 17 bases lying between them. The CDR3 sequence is CASSSTVGLLQETQYF. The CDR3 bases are TGTGCCAGCAGTTCAACCGTTGGGCTACTTCAAGAGACCCAGTACTTC.

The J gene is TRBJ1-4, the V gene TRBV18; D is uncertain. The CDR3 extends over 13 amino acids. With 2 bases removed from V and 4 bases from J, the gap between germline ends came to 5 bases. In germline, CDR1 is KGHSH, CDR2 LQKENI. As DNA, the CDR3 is TGTGCCAGCTCACCAGGGCGTAATGAAAAACTGTTTTTT. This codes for CASSPGRNEKLFF. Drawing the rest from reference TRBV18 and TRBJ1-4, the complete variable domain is NAGVMQNPRHLVRRRGQEARLRCSPMKGHSHVYWYRQLPEEGLKFMVYLQKENIIDESGMPKERFSAEFPKEGPSILRIQQVVRGDSAAYFCASSPGRNEKLFFGSGTQLSVL.

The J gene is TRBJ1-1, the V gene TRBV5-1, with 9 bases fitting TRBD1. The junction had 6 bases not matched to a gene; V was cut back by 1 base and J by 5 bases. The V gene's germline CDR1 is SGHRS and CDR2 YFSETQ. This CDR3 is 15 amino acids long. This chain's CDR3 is CASSLPSTGGTEAFF. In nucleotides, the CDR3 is TGCGCCAGCAGCTTGCCATCGACAGGGGGGACTGAAGCTTTCTTT.

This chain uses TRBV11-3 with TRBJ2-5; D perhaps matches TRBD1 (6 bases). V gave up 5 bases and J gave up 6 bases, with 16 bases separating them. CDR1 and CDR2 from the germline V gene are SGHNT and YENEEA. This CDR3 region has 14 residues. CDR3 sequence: CASSPGEEVQTQYF. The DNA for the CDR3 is TGTGCCAGCAGCCCAGGGGAAGAAGTACAGACCCAGTACTTC.

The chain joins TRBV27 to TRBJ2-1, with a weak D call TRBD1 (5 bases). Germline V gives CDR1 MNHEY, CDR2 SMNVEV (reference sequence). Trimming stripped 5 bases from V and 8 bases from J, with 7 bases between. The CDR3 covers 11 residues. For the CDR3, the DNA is TGTGCCAGCAGTAGCAGGGATGAGCAGTTCTTC. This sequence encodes CASSSRDEQFF.

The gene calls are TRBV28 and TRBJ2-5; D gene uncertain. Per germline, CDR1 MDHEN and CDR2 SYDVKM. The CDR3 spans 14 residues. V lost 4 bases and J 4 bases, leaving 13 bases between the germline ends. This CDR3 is CASSSFQVSETQYF. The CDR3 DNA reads TGTGCCAGCAGTTCCTTCCAGGTATCAGAGACCCAGTACTTC.

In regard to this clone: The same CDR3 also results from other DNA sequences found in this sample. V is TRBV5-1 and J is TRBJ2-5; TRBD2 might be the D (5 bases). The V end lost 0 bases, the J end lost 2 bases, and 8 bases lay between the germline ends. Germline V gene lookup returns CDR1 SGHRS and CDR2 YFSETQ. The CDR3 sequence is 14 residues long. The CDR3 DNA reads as TGCGCCAGCAGCTTGGGTTCGGGGCAAGAGACCCAGTACTTC. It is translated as CASSLGSGQETQYF.

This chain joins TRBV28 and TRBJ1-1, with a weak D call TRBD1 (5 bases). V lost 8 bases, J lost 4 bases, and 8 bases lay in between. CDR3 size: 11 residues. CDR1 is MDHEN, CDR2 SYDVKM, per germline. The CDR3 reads CASGDGTEAFF. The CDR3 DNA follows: TGTGCCAGCGGGGACGGCACTGAAGCTTTCTTT.

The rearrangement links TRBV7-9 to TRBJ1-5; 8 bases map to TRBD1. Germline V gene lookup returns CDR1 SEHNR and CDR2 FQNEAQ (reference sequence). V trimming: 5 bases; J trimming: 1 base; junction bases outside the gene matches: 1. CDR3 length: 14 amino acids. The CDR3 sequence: CASSGTGSNQPQHF. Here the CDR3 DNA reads TGTGCCAGCAGCGGGACAGGAAGCAATCAGCCCCAGCATTTT.

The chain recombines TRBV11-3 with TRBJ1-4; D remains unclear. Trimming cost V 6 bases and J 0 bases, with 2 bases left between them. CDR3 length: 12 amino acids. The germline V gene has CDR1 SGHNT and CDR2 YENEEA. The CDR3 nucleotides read TGTGCCAGCAGGTCAACTAATGAAAAACTGTTTTTT. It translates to CASRSTNEKLFF. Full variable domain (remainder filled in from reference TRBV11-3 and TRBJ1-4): EAGVVQSPRYKIIEKKQPVAFWCNPISGHNTLYWYLQNLGQGPELLIRYENEEAVDDSQLPKDRFSAERLKGVDSTLKIQPAELGDSAVYLCASRSTNEKLFFGSGTQLSVL.

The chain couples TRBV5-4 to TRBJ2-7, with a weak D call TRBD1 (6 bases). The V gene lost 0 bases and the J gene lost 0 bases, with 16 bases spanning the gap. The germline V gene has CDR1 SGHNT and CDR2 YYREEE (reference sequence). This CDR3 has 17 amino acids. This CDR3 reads CASSLGMPGQYSYEQYF. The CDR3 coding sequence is TGTGCCAGCAGCTTGGGCATGCCGGGACAATACTCCTACGAGCAGTACTTC.

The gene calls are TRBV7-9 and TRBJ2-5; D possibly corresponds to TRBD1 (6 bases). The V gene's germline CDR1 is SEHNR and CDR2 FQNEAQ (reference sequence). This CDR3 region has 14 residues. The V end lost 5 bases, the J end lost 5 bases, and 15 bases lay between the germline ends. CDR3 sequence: CASSPQTGGETQYF. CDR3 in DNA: TGTGCCAGCAGCCCACAGACAGGTGGCGAGACCCAGTACTTC.

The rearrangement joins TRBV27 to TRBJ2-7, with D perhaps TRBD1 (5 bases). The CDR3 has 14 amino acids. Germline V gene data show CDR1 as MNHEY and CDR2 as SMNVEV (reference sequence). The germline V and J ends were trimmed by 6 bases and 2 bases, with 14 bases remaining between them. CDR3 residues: CASSAWAGPYEQYF. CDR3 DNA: TGTGCCAGCAGCGCCTGGGCAGGGCCCTACGAGCAGTACTTC.

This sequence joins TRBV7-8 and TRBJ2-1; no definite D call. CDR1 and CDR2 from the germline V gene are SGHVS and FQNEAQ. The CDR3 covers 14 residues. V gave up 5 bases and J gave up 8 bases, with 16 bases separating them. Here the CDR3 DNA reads TGTGCCAGCAGCCTAAGGAACCTGGGTCATGAGCAGTTCTTC. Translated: CASSLRNLGHEQFF.

The CDR3 loop is CASRPTSGDTGELFF. CDR3 coding DNA: TGTGCCAGCAGACCGACTAGCGGGGACACCGGGGAGCTGTTTTTT. This chain uses TRBV7-9 with TRBJ2-2; 11 positions match TRBD2. The CDR3 totals 15 residues. Per germline, CDR1 SEHNR and CDR2 FQNEAQ (reference sequence). V lost 6 bases to trimming and J lost 3 bases; unmatched junction nucleotides: 3.

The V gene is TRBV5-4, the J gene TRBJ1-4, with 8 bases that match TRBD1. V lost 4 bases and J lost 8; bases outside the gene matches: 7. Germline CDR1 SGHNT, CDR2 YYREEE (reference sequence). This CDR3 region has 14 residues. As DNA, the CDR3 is TGTGCCAGCAGCCCCGGACAGGGTATGGAAAAACTGTTTTTT. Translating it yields CASSPGQGMEKLFF.

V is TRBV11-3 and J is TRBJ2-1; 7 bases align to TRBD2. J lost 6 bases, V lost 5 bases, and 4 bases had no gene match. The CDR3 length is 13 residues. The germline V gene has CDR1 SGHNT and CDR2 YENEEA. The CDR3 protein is CASSSGISNEQFF. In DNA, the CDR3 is TGTGCCAGCAGCAGCGGGATATCCAATGAGCAGTTCTTC. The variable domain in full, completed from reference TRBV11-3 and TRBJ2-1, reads EAGVVQSPRYKIIEKKQPVAFWCNPISGHNTLYWYLQNLGQGPELLIRYENEEAVDDSQLPKDRFSAERLKGVDSTLKIQPAELGDSAVYLCASSSGISNEQFFGPGTRLTVL.

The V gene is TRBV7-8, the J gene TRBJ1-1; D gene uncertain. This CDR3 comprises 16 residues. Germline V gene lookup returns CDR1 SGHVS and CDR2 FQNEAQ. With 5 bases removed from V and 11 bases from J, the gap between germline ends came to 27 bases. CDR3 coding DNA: TGTGCCAGCAGCCGGAGGTTGACTGGGGATTCGGGTCGGGCTTTCTTT. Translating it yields CASSRRLTGDSGRAFF.

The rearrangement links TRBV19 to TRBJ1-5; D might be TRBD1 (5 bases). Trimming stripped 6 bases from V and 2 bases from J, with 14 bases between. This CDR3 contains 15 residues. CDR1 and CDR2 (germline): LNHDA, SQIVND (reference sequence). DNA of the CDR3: TGTGCCAGTAGGTTTGAGGGGTCGGGCAATCAGCCCCAGCATTTT. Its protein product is CASRFEGSGNQPQHF.

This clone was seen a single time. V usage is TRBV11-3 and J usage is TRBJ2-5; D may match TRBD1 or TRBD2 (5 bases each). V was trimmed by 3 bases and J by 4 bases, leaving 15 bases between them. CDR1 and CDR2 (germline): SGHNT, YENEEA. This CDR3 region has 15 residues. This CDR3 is CASSFDPGRGETQYF. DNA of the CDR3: TGTGCCAGCAGCTTCGACCCGGGGCGAGGAGAGACCCAGTACTTC.

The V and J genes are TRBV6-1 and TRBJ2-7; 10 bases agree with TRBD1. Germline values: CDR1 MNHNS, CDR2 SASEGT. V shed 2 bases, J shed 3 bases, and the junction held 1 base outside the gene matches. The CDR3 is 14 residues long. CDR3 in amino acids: CASSERTGGYEQYF. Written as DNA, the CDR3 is TGTGCCAGCAGTGAAAGGACAGGGGGCTACGAGCAGTACTTC.

CDR3 in DNA: TGTGCCAGCAGTGAATATGAGGGACAGGGGTTCTACGAGCAGTACTTC. It translates to CASSEYEGQGFYEQYF. The V gene is TRBV25-1, the J gene TRBJ2-7; 10 bases map to TRBD1. This CDR3 is 16 amino acids long. V trimming: 0 bases; J trimming: 3 bases; junction bases outside the gene matches: 5. Germline V gene sequence: CDR1 MGHDK, CDR2 SYGVNS.

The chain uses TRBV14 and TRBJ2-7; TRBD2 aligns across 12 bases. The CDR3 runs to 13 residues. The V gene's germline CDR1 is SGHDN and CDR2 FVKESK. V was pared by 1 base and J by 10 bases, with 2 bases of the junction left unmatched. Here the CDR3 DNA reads TGTGCCAGCAGCCAAGGGACTAGCGGGATCCAGTACTTC. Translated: CASSQGTSGIQYF. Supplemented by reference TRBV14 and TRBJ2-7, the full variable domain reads EAGVTQFPSHSVIEKGQTVTLRCDPISGHDNLYWYRRVMGKEIKFLLHFVKESKQDESGMPNNRFLAERTGGTYSTLKVQPAELEDSGVYFCASSQGTSGIQYFGPGTRLTVT.

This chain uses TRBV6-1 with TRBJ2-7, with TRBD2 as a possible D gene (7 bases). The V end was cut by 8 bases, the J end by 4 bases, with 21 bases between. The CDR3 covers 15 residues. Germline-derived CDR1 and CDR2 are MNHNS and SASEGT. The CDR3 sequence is CASARGELGGYEQYF. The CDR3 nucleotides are TGTGCCAGCGCCCGGGGGGAATTAGGGGGTTACGAGCAGTACTTC.

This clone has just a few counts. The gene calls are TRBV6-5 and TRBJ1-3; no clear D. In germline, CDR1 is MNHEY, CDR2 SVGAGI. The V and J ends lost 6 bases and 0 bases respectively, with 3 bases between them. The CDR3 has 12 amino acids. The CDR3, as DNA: TGTGCCAGCAGGGACTCTGGAAACACCATATATTTT. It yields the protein CASRDSGNTIYF.

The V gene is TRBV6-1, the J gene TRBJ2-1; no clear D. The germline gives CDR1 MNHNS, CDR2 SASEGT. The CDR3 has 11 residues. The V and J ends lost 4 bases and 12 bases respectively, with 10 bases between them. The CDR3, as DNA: TGTGCCAGCAGTGTTATCCCCGTGCAGTTCTTC. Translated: CASSVIPVQFF.